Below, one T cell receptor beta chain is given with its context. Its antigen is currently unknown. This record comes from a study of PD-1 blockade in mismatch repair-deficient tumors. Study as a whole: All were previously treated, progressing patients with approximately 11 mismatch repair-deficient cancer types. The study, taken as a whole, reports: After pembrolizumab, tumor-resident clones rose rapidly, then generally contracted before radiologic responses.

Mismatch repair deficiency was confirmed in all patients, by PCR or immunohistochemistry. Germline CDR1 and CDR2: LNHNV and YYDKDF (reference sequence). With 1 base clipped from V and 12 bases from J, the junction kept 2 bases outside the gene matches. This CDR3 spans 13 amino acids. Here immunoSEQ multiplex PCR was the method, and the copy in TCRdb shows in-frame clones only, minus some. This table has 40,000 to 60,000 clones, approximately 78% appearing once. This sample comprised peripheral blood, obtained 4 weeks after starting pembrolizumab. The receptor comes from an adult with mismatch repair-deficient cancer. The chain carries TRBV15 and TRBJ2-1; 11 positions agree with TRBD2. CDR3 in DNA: TGTGCCACCAGCAGAGGACTAGCGGGAACGCAGTTCTTC. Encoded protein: CATSRGLAGTQFF.